A single sample gave rise to the 25 T cell receptor beta chains below, sequenced in a study of chemoradiotherapy in HPV16-positive cancers. Repertoires were generated with immunoSEQ multiplex PCR, while TCRdb's copy carries only in-frame clones and drops some. Here the sample spans about 9,200 clones, approximately 81% being singletons. The material sequenced was tumor tissue, taken from a patient who underwent chemoradiotherapy. The receptors come from a human donor with HPV-associated anogenital cancer.

CDR3 residues: CASSSTGGSNQPQHF. The CDR3 bases are TGTGCCAGCAGCTCCACGGGGGGAAGCAATCAGCCCCAGCATTTT. This chain uses TRBV9 with TRBJ1-5, with D perhaps matching TRBD1 (5 bases). The CDR3 has 15 residues. Looked up from germline, CDR1 is SGDLS and CDR2 is YYNGEE. V was clipped by 4 bases and J by 1 base, with 12 bases between them.

V and J are TRBV7-2 and TRBJ2-2; TRBD2 agrees at 9 bases. This CDR3 region has 18 residues. Looked up from germline, CDR1 is SGHTA and CDR2 is FQGNSA. V shed 5 bases, J shed 6 bases, and the junction held 16 bases outside the gene matches. The DNA of the CDR3 is TGTGCCAGCAGCCTATGGGTGACTAGCGGCTGGGGGGCCGGGGAGCTGTTTTTT. Translating it yields CASSLWVTSGWGAGELFF.

The V call is TRBV7-9, the J call TRBJ2-3; 13 positions match TRBD2. This CDR3 is built from 16 residues. The junction had 2 bases not matched to a gene; V was cut back by 1 base and J by 4 bases. CDR1 SEHNR and CDR2 FQNEAQ come from the germline V gene (reference sequence). In DNA form, the CDR3 reads TGTGCCAGCAGCTTAGGGACTAGCGGGAGCGCAGATACGCAGTATTTT. Encoded protein: CASSLGTSGSADTQYF. The complete variable domain, with remaining parts taken from reference TRBV7-9 and TRBJ2-3, reads DTGVSQNPRHKITKRGQNVTFRCDPISEHNRLYWYRQTLGQGPEFLTYFQNEAQLEKSRLLSDRFSAERPKGSFSTLEIQRTEQGDSAMYLCASSLGTSGSADTQYFGPGTRLTVL.

The chain has TRBV5-6 and TRBJ1-1, with 7 bases fitting TRBD1. The germline V gene encodes CDR1 SGHDT and CDR2 YYEEEE. J lost 2 bases, V lost 2 bases, and 9 bases had no gene match. The CDR3 consists of 16 residues. This CDR3 is CASSFGGRGGNTEAFF. In DNA form, the CDR3 reads TGTGCCAGCAGCTTTGGGGGCAGGGGGGGAAACACTGAAGCTTTCTTT.

The chain couples TRBV4-3 to TRBJ2-5; tentative D call: TRBD2 (6 bases). Between the trimmed V and J ends, which lost 2 bases and 5 bases, there was a span of 18 bases. CDR1 is LGHNA and CDR2 is YSLEER in the germline V gene. The CDR3 contains 16 residues. The CDR3: CASSQSRREYWETQYF. DNA for the CDR3: TGCGCCAGCAGCCAATCGAGACGGGAGTACTGGGAGACCCAGTACTTC.

The genes are TRBV28 and TRBJ2-7; no definite D call. The CDR3 runs 16 residues. Trimming stripped 5 bases from V and 7 bases from J, with 24 bases between. CDR1 and CDR2 from the germline V gene are MDHEN and SYDVKM. CDR3 in DNA: TGTGCCAGCAGTCCTGACCTATACCCCGCGACATCAGAGCAGTACGTC. It specifies CASSPDLYPATSEQYV.

The rearrangement uses TRBV6-5 and TRBJ1-2; possibly TRBD1 for D (6 bases). The V end was cut by 6 bases, the J end by 2 bases, with 10 bases between. The germline CDR1 and CDR2 sequences are MNHEY and SVGAGI. This CDR3 region has 13 residues. The CDR3 reads CASRMDRNYGYTF. Here the CDR3 DNA reads TGTGCCAGCAGAATGGACAGAAACTATGGCTACACCTTC.

The chain has TRBV4-3 and TRBJ1-5, with D possibly being TRBD1 (6 bases). The CDR3 spans 14 residues. The germline V and J ends were trimmed by 2 bases and 6 bases, with 11 bases remaining between them. Germline loops: CDR1 LGHNA, CDR2 YSLEER. The CDR3 nucleotides are TGCGCCAGCAGCCAAAGCCCAGGGGCTCAGCCCCAGCATTTT. Translated, it gives CASSQSPGAQPQHF.

CDR3: CASSIGDRDYTF. The DNA for the CDR3 is TGTGCCAGCAGTATTGGGGACAGGGATTACACCTTC. This chain joins TRBV6-1 and TRBJ1-2, with 9 bases fitting TRBD1. Germline CDR1 reads MNHNS; CDR2 reads SASEGT. The CDR3 has 12 amino acids. V lost 5 bases and J lost 11; bases outside the gene matches: 6.

This chain links TRBV7-9 with TRBJ2-4; TRBD2 might be the D (6 bases). CDR1 and CDR2 from the germline V gene are SEHNR and FQNEAQ (reference sequence). Trimming pared 3 bases from V and 5 bases from J, leaving 8 bases between. CDR3 length equals 13 residues. CDR3 amino acids: CASSFGGENIQYF. The DNA for the CDR3 is TGTGCCAGCAGCTTCGGCGGGGAAAACATTCAGTACTTC.

This clone was seen once. The CDR3 DNA follows: TGTGCCAGCAGTCGGGGGAGCACCGGGGAGCTGTTTTTT. Protein product: CASSRGSTGELFF. The chain couples TRBV2 to TRBJ2-2; D may be TRBD2 (6 bases). CDR3 length: 13 amino acids. The germline CDR1 and CDR2 sequences are SNHLY and FYNNEI. The V gene lost 5 bases and the J gene lost 4 bases, with 8 bases spanning the gap.

This rearrangement joins TRBV28 to TRBJ1-2; a possible D gene is TRBD1 (6 bases). This CDR3 is 15 amino acids long. CDR1 MDHEN and CDR2 SYDVKM come from the germline V gene. The germline V and J ends were trimmed by 5 bases and 4 bases, with 17 bases remaining between them. CDR3 coding DNA: TGTGCCAGCAGTCATCCGACAGGTTCCGGCTATGGCTACACCTTC. It translates to CASSHPTGSGYGYTF.

V and J are TRBV15 and TRBJ2-3; D not certain. Germline CDR1 is LNHNV and CDR2 is YYDKDF (reference sequence). V lost 1 base to trimming and J lost 4 bases, with 9 bases between them. The CDR3 extends over 14 amino acids. The CDR3 loop reads CATSRGGTADTQYF. CDR3 nucleotides: TGTGCCACCAGCAGAGGGGGAACGGCAGATACGCAGTATTTT.

The genes are TRBV2 and TRBJ1-1, with D possibly matching TRBD1 (5 bases). Trimming left V 7 bases short and J 0 bases short, with 12 bases between. Germline V gene data show CDR1 as SNHLY and CDR2 as FYNNEI. The CDR3 has 14 residues. CDR3 DNA: TGTGCCAGCACCCCTGGACATGTGAACACTGAAGCTTTCTTT. Its protein product is CASTPGHVNTEAFF.

This chain links TRBV11-2 with TRBJ2-3, with a possible D match to TRBD2 (7 bases). Germline loops: CDR1 SGHAT, CDR2 FQNNGV. This CDR3 has 15 amino acids. V gave up 3 bases and J gave up 5 bases, with 15 bases separating them. CDR3 in amino acids: CASSFGGPIGDTQYF. CDR3 bases: TGTGCCAGCAGCTTCGGGGGGCCGATCGGAGATACGCAGTATTTT.

Remarks on this clone: The same CDR3 arises from other DNA sequences in this sample as well. This sequence joins TRBV14 and TRBJ1-5; D is uncertain. This CDR3 region has 13 residues. CDR1 is SGHDN and CDR2 is FVKESK in the germline V gene. V shed 1 base and J shed 9 bases, with 10 bases lying between them. The CDR3 region is CASSQGLGRPQHF. CDR3 nucleotide sequence: TGTGCCAGCAGCCAAGGATTGGGCCGGCCCCAGCATTTT. The whole variable domain, filled in from reference TRBV14 and TRBJ1-5, reads EAGVTQFPSHSVIEKGQTVTLRCDPISGHDNLYWYRRVMGKEIKFLLHFVKESKQDESGMPNNRFLAERTGGTYSTLKVQPAELEDSGVYFCASSQGLGRPQHFGDGTRLSIL.

The chain recombines TRBV7-6 with TRBJ1-2; 8 nucleotides line up with TRBD1. This CDR3 is 14 amino acids long. Losses at the gene ends were 4 bases for V and 6 bases for J; bases not matched to a gene: 7. From germline, CDR1 is SGHVS and CDR2 FNYEAQ. The CDR3 loop is CASSSGQGLDGYTF. DNA of the CDR3: TGTGCCAGCAGCTCCGGACAGGGATTGGATGGCTACACCTTC.

This clone was seen more than once but under ten times. The chain joins TRBV13 to TRBJ1-2; D is undetermined. The germline V gene encodes CDR1 PRHDT and CDR2 FYEKMQ (reference sequence). V lost 2 bases to trimming and J lost 3 bases, with 16 bases between them. This CDR3 comprises 16 residues. The CDR3 sequence: CASSLSYRTADYGYTF. The CDR3 region has the DNA TGTGCCAGCAGCTTAAGTTACCGCACGGCGGACTATGGCTACACCTTC.

The chain combines TRBV5-4 with TRBJ2-1; D ambiguous. V lost 3 bases, J lost 10 bases, and 11 bases lay in between. This CDR3 has 12 amino acids. In germline, CDR1 is SGHNT, CDR2 YYREEE (reference sequence). The CDR3 bases are TGTGCCAGCAGCTCGGCCGGAAGGGAGCAGTTCTTC. It is translated as CASSSAGREQFF.

The chain joins TRBV27 to TRBJ2-4, with TRBD2 matching 9 bases. From germline, CDR1 is MNHEY and CDR2 SMNVEV (reference sequence). After removal of 6 bases from V and 5 bases from J, the junction contained 5 bases not matched to a gene. CDR3 size: 14 residues. CDR3 sequence reads: CASSRTSAENIQYF. CDR3 bases: TGTGCCAGCAGCCGGACTAGCGCCGAAAACATTCAGTACTTC.

J is TRBJ2-2 and V is TRBV7-9; maybe TRBD2 (8 bases). The CDR3 sequence is 13 residues long. Germline values: CDR1 SEHNR, CDR2 FQNEAQ (reference sequence). The V end was cut by 5 bases, the J end by 9 bases, with 13 bases between. CDR3 residues: CASSPGGGRELFF. The CDR3 bases are TGTGCCAGCAGCCCGGGAGGGGGCAGGGAGCTGTTTTTT.

The rearrangement joins TRBV9 to TRBJ1-2, with D perhaps TRBD1 (5 bases). Deletions cut 2 bases from V and 8 bases from J, with 16 bases between. The CDR3 runs 14 residues. Looked up from germline, CDR1 is SGDLS and CDR2 is YYNGEE. The DNA for the CDR3 is TGTGCCAGCAGCGTTAAACAGGTTCCCACGGGCTACACCTTC. It encodes CASSVKQVPTGYTF.

This rearrangement joins TRBV10-1 to TRBJ1-2; D gene uncertain. V gave up 5 bases and J gave up 1 base, with 8 bases separating them. Germline V gives CDR1 WNHNN, CDR2 SYGVQD (reference sequence). CDR3 length: 13 amino acids. The CDR3 DNA is TGCGCCAGCAGTCCAGACATTAACTATGGCTACACCTTC. It is translated as CASSPDINYGYTF.

This clone was seen a few times. The chain joins TRBV2 to TRBJ2-4, with TRBD1 identical over 7 bases. With V trimmed by 7 bases and J by 8 bases, 8 bases remained unmatched. Germline CDR1 and CDR2: SNHLY and FYNNEI. This CDR3 has 13 residues. The CDR3 sequence is CASMNRGDDIQYF. For the CDR3, the DNA is TGTGCCAGCATGAACAGGGGTGATGACATTCAGTACTTC. Together with reference TRBV2 and TRBJ2-4, the CDR3 gives the full variable domain: EPEVTQTPSHQVTQMGQEVILRCVPISNHLYFYWYRQILGQKVEFLVSFYNNEISEKSEIFDDQFSVERPDGSNFTLKIRSTKLEDSAMYFCASMNRGDDIQYFGAGTRLSVL.

This chain connects TRBV7-8 to TRBJ2-1, with D possibly TRBD2 on 5 matching bases. Germline values: CDR1 SGHVS, CDR2 FQNEAQ. The CDR3 runs 14 residues. Between the trimmed V and J ends, which lost 8 bases and 10 bases, there was a span of 21 bases. The CDR3 spells CASGVEGLVWEQFF. In DNA form, the CDR3 reads TGTGCCAGCGGAGTAGAGGGATTGGTTTGGGAGCAGTTCTTC.